One T cell receptor beta chain is described in this entry. Its matching antigen is unknown. V was clipped by 3 bases and J by 4 bases, with 14 bases between them. CDR1 and CDR2 from the germline V gene are SGDLS and YYNGEE. There are 15 residues in the CDR3. One entry per CDR3 protein results from TCRdb running MiXCR on the reads. The sample shows approximately 730,000 distinct CDR3 sequences, under 35% of them seen only once. This entry comes from a study of T cell repertoires in cytomegalovirus infection. On the study more broadly: Selected CMV epitopes included recently identified HLA-C-restricted ones as well as well-studied HLA-B-restricted ones. Public TCR beta signatures provided an indication of both CMV infection and a matching HLA type.

Study-level results: Predominance within the ex vivo response was attributable to HLA-C-restricted CMV-specific TCR beta clonotypes. There were carriers of CMV plus the relevant HLA, and cumulative public TCR beta family frequency identified them.

Sequencing was performed on cultured CD8+ T cells from PBMCs, taken from culture after CMV antigen stimulation. The chain is built from TRBV9 and TRBJ2-1, with D unclear. The receptor was isolated from a human donor in good health (CMV status not recorded). Some clones in this sample may be carry-over from other donors' samples. In nucleotides, the CDR3 is TGTGCCAGCAGCGCCTTCGCCGCAGCTTACAATGAGCAGTTCTTC. Amino acid sequence: CASSAFAAAYNEQFF.